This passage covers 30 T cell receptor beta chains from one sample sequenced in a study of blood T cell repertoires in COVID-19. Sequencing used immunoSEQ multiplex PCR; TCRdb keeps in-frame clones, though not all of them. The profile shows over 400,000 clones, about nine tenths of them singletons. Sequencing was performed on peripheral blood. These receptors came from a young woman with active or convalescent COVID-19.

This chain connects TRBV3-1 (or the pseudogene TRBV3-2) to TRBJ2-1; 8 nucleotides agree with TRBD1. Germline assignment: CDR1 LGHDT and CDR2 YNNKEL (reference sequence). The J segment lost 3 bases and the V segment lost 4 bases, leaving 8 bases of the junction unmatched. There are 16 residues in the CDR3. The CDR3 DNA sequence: TGTGCCAGCAGCCCTCTAACAGGGGGGAGCTACAATGAGCAGTTCTTC. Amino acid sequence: CASSPLTGGSYNEQFF.

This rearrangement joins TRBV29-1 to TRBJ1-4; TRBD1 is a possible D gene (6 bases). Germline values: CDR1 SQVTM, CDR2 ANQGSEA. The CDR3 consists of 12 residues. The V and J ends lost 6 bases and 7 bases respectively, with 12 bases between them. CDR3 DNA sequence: TGCAGCGTCGGGGCGGGGGCTGAAAAACTGTTTTTT. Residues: CSVGAGAEKLFF.

CDR3 sequence: CASGQPPSWGEDDGYTF. The CDR3, as DNA: TGTGCTAGTGGCCAACCACCTTCTTGGGGCGAAGATGATGGCTACACCTTC. The chain employs TRBV12-5 and TRBJ1-2; a possible D gene is TRBD1 (5 bases). Deletions cut 6 bases from V and 6 bases from J, with 26 bases between. This CDR3 is built from 17 residues. Germline CDR1 and CDR2: LGHNT and FRNRAP.

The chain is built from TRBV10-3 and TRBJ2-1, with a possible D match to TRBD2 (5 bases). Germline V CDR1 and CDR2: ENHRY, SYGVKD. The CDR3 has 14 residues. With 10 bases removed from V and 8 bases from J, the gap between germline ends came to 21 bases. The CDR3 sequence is CATEGSEGPDEQFF. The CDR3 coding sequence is TGTGCCACCGAAGGTAGCGAGGGCCCAGATGAGCAGTTCTTC.

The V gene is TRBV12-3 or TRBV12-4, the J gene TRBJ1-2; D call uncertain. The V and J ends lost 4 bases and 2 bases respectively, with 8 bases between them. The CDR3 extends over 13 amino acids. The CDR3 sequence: CASSYSENYGYTF. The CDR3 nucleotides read TGTGCCAGCAGTTACTCGGAGAACTATGGCTACACCTTC.

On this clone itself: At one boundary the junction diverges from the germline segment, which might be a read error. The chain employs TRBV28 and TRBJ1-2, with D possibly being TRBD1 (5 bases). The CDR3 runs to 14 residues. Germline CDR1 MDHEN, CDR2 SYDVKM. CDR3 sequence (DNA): TGTGCCAGCAGTTTACCCCCAGGGAACTCTGGCTACACCTTC. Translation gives CASSLPPGNSGYTF.

The CDR3 spells CASKQGTQNSPLHF. For the CDR3, the DNA is TGTGCCAGCAAACAGGGGACCCAAAATTCACCCCTCCACTTT. This rearrangement joins TRBV25-1 to TRBJ1-6; TRBD1 matches 7 bases. V trimming: 7 bases; J trimming: 7 bases; junction bases outside the gene matches: 7. The CDR3 has 14 amino acids. Germline values: CDR1 MGHDK, CDR2 SYGVNS. The whole variable domain, remainder taken from reference TRBV25-1 and TRBJ1-6, is EADIYQTPRYLVIGTGKKITLECSQTMGHDKMYWYQQDPGMELHLIHYSYGVNSTEKGDLSSESTVSRIRTEHFPLTLESARPSHTSQYLCASKQGTQNSPLHFGNGTRLTVT.

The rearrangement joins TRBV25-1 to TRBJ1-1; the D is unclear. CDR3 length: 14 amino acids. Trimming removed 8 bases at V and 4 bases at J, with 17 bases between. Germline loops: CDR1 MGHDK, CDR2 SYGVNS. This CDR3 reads CASPRGGQTTEAFF. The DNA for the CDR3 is TGTGCCAGCCCCCGCGGCGGGCAGACCACTGAAGCTTTCTTT.

The CDR3 DNA follows: TGTGCCAGCAGCCCAGACACGGCCCGGGGGACCCAGTACTTC. Translated, it gives CASSPDTARGTQYF. The V call is TRBV11-2, the J call TRBJ2-5, with D possibly TRBD2 on 5 matching bases. Trimming removed 5 bases from V and 7 bases from J, with 17 bases in between. Germline lookup yields CDR1 SGHAT and CDR2 FQNNGV. There are 14 residues in the CDR3.

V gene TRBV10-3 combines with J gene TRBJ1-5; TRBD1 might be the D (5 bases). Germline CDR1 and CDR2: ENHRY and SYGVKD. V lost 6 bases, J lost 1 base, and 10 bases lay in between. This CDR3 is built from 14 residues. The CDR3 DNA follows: TGTGCCATCAGCGGGGAGGGGAGCAATCAGCCCCAGCATTTT. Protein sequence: CAISGEGSNQPQHF.

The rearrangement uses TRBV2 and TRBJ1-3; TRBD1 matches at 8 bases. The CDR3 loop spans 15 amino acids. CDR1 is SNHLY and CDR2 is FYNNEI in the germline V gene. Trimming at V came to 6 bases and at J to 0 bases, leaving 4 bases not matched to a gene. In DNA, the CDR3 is TGTGCCAGCAGGGACAGGGCCTACTCTGGAAACACCATATATTTT. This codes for CASRDRAYSGNTIYF.

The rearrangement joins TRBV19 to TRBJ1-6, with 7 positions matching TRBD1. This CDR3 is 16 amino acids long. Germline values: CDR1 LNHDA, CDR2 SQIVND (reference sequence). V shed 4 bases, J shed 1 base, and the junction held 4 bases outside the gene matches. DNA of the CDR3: TGTGCCAGTAGTACGCGACAGGGTTCCTATAATTCACCCCTCCACTTT. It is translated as CASSTRQGSYNSPLHF. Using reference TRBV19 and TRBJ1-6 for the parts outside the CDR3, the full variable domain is DGGITQSPKYLFRKEGQNVTLSCEQNLNHDAMYWYRQDPGQGLRLIYYSQIVNDFQKGDIAEGYSVSREKKESFPLTVTSAQKNPTAFYLCASSTRQGSYNSPLHFGNGTRLTVT.

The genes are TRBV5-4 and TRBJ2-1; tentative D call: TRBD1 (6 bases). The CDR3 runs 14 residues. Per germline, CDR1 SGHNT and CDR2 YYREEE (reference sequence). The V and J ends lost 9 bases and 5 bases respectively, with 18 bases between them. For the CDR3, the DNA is TGTGCCACCCCCCAGGGGCTTGGAAACAATGAGCAGTTCTTC. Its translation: CATPQGLGNNEQFF.

The CDR3 bases are TGTGCCAGCAGCTTGGCCGGGACTAGCGGTTACGAGCAGTACTTC. Translation: CASSLAGTSGYEQYF. V usage is TRBV5-4 and J usage is TRBJ2-7; TRBD2 agrees at 11 bases. This CDR3 spans 15 amino acids. Germline V gene lookup returns CDR1 SGHNT and CDR2 YYREEE (reference sequence). V was pared by 0 bases and J by 4 bases, with 3 bases of the junction left unmatched.

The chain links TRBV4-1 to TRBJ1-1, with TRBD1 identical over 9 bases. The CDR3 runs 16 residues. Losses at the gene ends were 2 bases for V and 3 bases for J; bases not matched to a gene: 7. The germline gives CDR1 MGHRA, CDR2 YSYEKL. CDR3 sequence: CASSQTGGFPDTEAFF. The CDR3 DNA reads TGCGCCAGCAGCCAAACAGGGGGCTTCCCGGACACTGAAGCTTTCTTT.

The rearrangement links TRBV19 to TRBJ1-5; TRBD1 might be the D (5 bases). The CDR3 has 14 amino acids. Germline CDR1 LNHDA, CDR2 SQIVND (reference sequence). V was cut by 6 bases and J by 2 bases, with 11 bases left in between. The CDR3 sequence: CASRMGLGNQPQHF. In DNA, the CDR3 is TGTGCCAGTAGGATGGGGCTCGGCAATCAGCCCCAGCATTTT.

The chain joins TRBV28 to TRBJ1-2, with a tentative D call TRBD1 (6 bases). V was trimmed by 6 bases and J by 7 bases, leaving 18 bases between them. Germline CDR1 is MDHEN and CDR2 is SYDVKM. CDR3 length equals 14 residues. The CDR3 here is CASRSPTGGFGYTF. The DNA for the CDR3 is TGTGCCAGCAGATCCCCGACTGGGGGCTTTGGCTACACCTTC.

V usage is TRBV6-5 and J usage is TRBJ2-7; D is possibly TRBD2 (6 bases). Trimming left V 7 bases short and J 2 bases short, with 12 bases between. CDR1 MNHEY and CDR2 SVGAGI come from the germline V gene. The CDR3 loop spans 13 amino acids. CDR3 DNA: TGTGCCAGCAATCCGGAGGGCCCCTACGAGCAGTACTTC. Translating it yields CASNPEGPYEQYF.

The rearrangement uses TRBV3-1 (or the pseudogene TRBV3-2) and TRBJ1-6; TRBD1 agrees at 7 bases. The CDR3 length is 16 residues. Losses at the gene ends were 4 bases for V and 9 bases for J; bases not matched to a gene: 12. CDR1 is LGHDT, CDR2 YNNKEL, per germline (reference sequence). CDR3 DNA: TGTGCCAGCAGCCTGAAAGGACAGGCCAACGGTTCACCCCTCCACTTT. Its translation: CASSLKGQANGSPLHF.

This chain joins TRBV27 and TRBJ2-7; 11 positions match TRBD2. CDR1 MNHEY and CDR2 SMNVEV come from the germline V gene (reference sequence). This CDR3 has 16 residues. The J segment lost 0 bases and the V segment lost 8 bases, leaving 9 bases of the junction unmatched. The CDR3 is CASRGLAGRGSYEQYF. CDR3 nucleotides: TGTGCCAGCCGAGGACTAGCGGGCCGGGGCTCCTACGAGCAGTACTTC.

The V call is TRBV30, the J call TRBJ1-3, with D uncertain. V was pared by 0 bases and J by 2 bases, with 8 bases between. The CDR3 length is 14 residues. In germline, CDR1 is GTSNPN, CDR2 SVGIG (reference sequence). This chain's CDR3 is CAWSVGVAGNTIYF. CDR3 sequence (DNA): TGTGCCTGGAGTGTGGGAGTAGCTGGAAACACCATATATTTT.

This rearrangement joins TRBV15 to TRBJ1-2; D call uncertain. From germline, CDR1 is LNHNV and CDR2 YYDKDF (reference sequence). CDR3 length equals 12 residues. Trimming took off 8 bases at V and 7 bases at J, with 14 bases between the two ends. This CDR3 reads CATHAVGTGYTF. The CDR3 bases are TGTGCCACCCACGCGGTTGGCACTGGCTACACCTTC.

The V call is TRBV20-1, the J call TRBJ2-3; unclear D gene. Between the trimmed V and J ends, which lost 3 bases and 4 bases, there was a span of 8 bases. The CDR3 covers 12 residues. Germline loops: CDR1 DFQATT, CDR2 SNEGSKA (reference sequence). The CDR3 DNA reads TGCAGTGCTAGTACAGCCCCAGATACGCAGTATTTT. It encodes CSASTAPDTQYF.

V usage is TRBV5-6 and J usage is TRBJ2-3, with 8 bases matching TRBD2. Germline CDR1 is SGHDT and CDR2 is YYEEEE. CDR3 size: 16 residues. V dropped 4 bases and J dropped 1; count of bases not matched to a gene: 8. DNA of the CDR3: TGTGCCAGCAGCGGAGGTTCCGGGGGGGGCACAGATACGCAGTATTTT. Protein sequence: CASSGGSGGGTDTQYF.

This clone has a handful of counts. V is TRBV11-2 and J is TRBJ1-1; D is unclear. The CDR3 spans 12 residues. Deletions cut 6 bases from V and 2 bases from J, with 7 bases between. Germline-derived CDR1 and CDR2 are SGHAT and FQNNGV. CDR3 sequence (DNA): TGTGCCAGCAGGTCCAAAAACACTGAAGCTTTCTTT. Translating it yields CASRSKNTEAFF.

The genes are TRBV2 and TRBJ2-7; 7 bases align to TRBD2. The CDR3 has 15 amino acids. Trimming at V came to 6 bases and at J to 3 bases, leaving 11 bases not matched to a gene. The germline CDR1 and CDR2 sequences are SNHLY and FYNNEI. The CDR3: CASSRGLGLDYEQYF. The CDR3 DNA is TGTGCCAGCAGCCGCGGACTAGGCCTCGACTACGAGCAGTACTTC.

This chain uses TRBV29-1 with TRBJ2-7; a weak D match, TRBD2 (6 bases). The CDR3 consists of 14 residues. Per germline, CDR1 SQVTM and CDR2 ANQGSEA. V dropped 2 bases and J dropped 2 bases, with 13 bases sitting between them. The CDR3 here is CSVEWGEDPYEQYF. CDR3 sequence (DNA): TGCAGCGTTGAATGGGGGGAGGACCCCTACGAGCAGTACTTC.

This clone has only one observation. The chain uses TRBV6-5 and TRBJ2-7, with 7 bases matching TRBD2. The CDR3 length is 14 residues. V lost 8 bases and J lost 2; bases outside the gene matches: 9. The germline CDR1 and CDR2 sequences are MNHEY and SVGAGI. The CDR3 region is CASLTSNTPYEQYF. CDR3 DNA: TGTGCCAGCCTGACTAGCAACACCCCCTACGAGCAGTACTTC.

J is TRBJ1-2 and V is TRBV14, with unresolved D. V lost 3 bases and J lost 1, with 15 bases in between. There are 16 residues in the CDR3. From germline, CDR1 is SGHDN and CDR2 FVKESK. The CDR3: CASSQVREVNNYGYTF. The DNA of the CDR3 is TGTGCCAGCAGCCAGGTTCGGGAAGTGAATAACTATGGCTACACCTTC.

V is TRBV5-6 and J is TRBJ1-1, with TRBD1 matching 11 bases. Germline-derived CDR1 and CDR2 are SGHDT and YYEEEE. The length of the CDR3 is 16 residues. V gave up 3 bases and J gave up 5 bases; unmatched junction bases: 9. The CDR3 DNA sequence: TGTGCCAGCAGCTCTACGGGACAGGGGGTAGGTACTGAAGCTTTCTTT. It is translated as CASSSTGQGVGTEAFF.